This paragraph reports one T cell receptor (beta chain). The antigen is unknown. V lost 7 bases and J 0 bases, leaving 13 bases between the germline ends. The CDR3 spans 15 residues. The germline V gene has CDR1 MGHRA and CDR2 YSYEKL. Produced via immunoSEQ multiplex PCR; TCRdb's table is partial and in-frame only. The data show about 17,000 clones, over 65% seen once. These data come from a study of somatic mutations in cytotoxic T cells in rheumatoid arthritis. Study overall: Some V beta antibody-stained T-cell populations were flow-sorted at nearly 100% purity, including V beta1+ cells sequenced for TCRB.

With median age around 53 years (range roughly 21-80) and 50% to 65% female, healthy controls came from blood donor buffy coats. Study-wide points: For about an eighth of the roughly 60 patients, a single CD8+ clone accounted for more than 20% of CD8+ cells. Rheumatoid arthritis patients were compared with age-matched healthy controls, and their CD8+ T-cell clonality did not differ significantly.

The TCR comes from a man aged 55 to 70 in good health. The chain joins TRBV4-1 to TRBJ1-3; tentatively, D is TRBD1 (5 bases). Material: CD8+ T cells sorted from blood. The CDR3 nucleotides are TGCGCCAGCACTGGGGCGGCTAACTCTGGAAACACCATATATTTT. Encoded protein: CASTGAANSGNTIYF.